These 27 T cell receptor beta chains were all obtained from the same sample, sequenced in a study of shared clonotypes between healthy human individuals. This table comes from immunoSEQ multiplex PCR, and its TCRdb copy is limited to in-frame clones, with some not included. The table shows roughly 1,500,000 clones, with around 98.5% occurring only once. Sequences were obtained from naive CD4+ T cells sorted from blood. The subset: CD45RA+ positively selected. The source of these receptors is a man aged 25-45 years in good health.

The rearrangement uses TRBV28 and TRBJ1-5; 8 bases fit TRBD1. Germline CDR1 reads MDHEN; CDR2 reads SYDVKM. The CDR3 is 16 residues long. Trimming took 2 bases from V and 1 from J; bases not matched to a gene: 4. The CDR3 loop is CASSLTGGLSNQPQHF. The CDR3 nucleotides are TGTGCCAGCAGTTTAACAGGGGGGTTGAGCAATCAGCCCCAGCATTTT.

The V call is TRBV6-5, the J call TRBJ1-2; a possible D gene is TRBD1 (6 bases). Between the trimmed V and J ends, which lost 6 bases and 0 bases, there was a span of 8 bases. The CDR3 consists of 13 residues. The germline V gene has CDR1 MNHEY and CDR2 SVGAGI. CDR3 sequence: CASRDSANYGYTF. As DNA, the CDR3 is TGTGCCAGCAGGGACAGCGCTAACTATGGCTACACCTTC.

V usage is TRBV9 and J usage is TRBJ2-3; no firm D call. This CDR3 region has 16 residues. Per the germline V gene, CDR1 is SGDLS and CDR2 is YYNGEE. V lost 4 bases, J lost 0 bases, and 15 bases lay in between. Written as DNA, the CDR3 is TGTGCCAGCAGCCCCCTCGGCGAGACTAGCACAGATACGCAGTATTTT. It translates to CASSPLGETSTDTQYF.

This clone has only one observation. The CDR3 nucleotides read TGTGCCAGCAGCTCCGCCGGGGGGGTAGGCGAGCAGTACTTC. It is translated as CASSSAGGVGEQYF. This chain joins TRBV7-3 and TRBJ2-7, with 8 bases aligning to TRBD2. The germline gives CDR1 SGHTA, CDR2 FQGTGA. The CDR3 contains 14 residues. J gave up 6 bases and V 4 bases, and 8 bases lay outside the gene matches.

This chain joins TRBV27 and TRBJ2-1; no clear D gene. Germline lookup yields CDR1 MNHEY and CDR2 SMNVEV (reference sequence). V gave up 6 bases and J gave up 9 bases, with 12 bases separating them. This CDR3 contains 12 residues. The CDR3 DNA reads TGTGCCAGCAGCCACATGATGGGTGAGCAGTTCTTC. This gives the protein CASSHMMGEQFF.

The chain recombines TRBV5-1 with TRBJ2-5, with no clear D. The CDR3 length is 14 residues. The ends were cut back, 1 base at V and 7 bases at J, with 14 bases in the middle. CDR1 SGHRS and CDR2 YFSETQ come from the germline V gene. CDR3 protein: CASSLWPGYGTQYF. In nucleotides, the CDR3 is TGCGCCAGCAGCTTGTGGCCTGGATATGGGACCCAGTACTTC.

V usage is TRBV4-3 and J usage is TRBJ2-5, with D tentatively TRBD2 (6 bases). Germline V CDR1 and CDR2: LGHNA, YSLEER. The CDR3 is made up of 14 amino acids. Trimming stripped 0 bases from V and 4 bases from J, with 9 bases between. The CDR3 here is CASSQEEGGETQYF. CDR3 bases: TGCGCCAGCAGCCAAGAGGAGGGAGGAGAGACCCAGTACTTC.

The CDR3 region has the DNA TGCGCCAGCAGCCTCGTCAGCCCCTCGGCAGGCTACACCTTC. The encoded protein is CASSLVSPSAGYTF. This sequence joins TRBV4-1 and TRBJ1-2; D ambiguous. Looked up from germline, CDR1 is MGHRA and CDR2 is YSYEKL. V was clipped by 4 bases and J by 8 bases, with 17 bases between them. The CDR3 totals 14 residues.

This chain joins TRBV5-1 and TRBJ2-2, with 8 bases lining up with TRBD1. The junction had 6 bases not matched to a gene; V was cut back by 4 bases and J by 1 base. Germline lookup yields CDR1 SGHRS and CDR2 YFSETQ. There are 16 residues in the CDR3. Here the CDR3 reads CASSPAGTGNTGELFF. The CDR3 DNA reads as TGCGCCAGCAGCCCGGCGGGGACAGGGAACACCGGGGAGCTGTTTTTT.

The chain combines TRBV29-1 with TRBJ2-1; weak D call: TRBD2 (7 bases). V lost 4 bases, J lost 9 bases, and 13 bases lay in between. Germline CDR1 is SQVTM and CDR2 is ANQGSEA. This CDR3 has 12 amino acids. The CDR3 sequence is CSVVGGPGEQFF. CDR3 DNA sequence: TGCAGCGTTGTCGGGGGGCCCGGTGAGCAGTTCTTC.

The V call is TRBV5-1, the J call TRBJ2-2; D is unclear. V lost 1 base and J lost 0, with 7 bases in between. The CDR3 is 15 residues long. Per the germline V gene, CDR1 is SGHRS and CDR2 is YFSETQ. The CDR3 DNA sequence: TGCGCCAGCAGCTTGCCGACTTCGAACACCGGGGAGCTGTTTTTT. Its protein product is CASSLPTSNTGELFF.

The chain recombines TRBV5-5 with TRBJ2-7; the D is unclear. This CDR3 has 16 amino acids. V dropped 0 bases and J dropped 0 bases, with 13 bases sitting between them. CDR1 is SGHKS and CDR2 is YYEKEE in the germline V gene (reference sequence). The CDR3 coding sequence is TGTGCCAGCAGCTTGGAATGGTGGCGAGGCTCCTACGAGCAGTACTTC. It codes for CASSLEWWRGSYEQYF.

V usage is TRBV28 and J usage is TRBJ2-3, with D perhaps being TRBD1 or TRBD2 (6 bases each). Germline V lookup: CDR1 MDHEN, CDR2 SYDVKM. V was trimmed by 5 bases and J by 3 bases, leaving 18 bases between them. This CDR3 has 16 residues. The CDR3 DNA sequence: TGTGCCAGCAGTCCTCAACAGGGACTGGGGACAGATACGCAGTATTTT. This translates into CASSPQQGLGTDTQYF.

The rearrangement uses TRBV29-1 and TRBJ2-5; 7 nucleotides align to TRBD1. The CDR3 runs 15 residues. Germline CDR1 SQVTM, CDR2 ANQGSEA. J gave up 5 bases and V 4 bases, and 13 bases lay outside the gene matches. CDR3 loop: CSVALGTANWETQYF. The CDR3, as DNA: TGCAGCGTTGCGTTGGGGACAGCCAATTGGGAGACCCAGTACTTC. Full variable domain (missing parts from reference TRBV29-1 and TRBJ2-5): SAVISQKPSRDICQRGTSLTIQCQVDSQVTMMFWYRQQPGQSLTLIATANQGSEATYESGFVIDKFPISRPNLTFSTLTVSNMSPEDSSIYLCSVALGTANWETQYFGPGTRLLVL.

The rearrangement uses TRBV7-2 and TRBJ1-3; TRBD1 agrees at 12 bases. The CDR3 is 17 amino acids. Germline loops: CDR1 SGHTA, CDR2 FQGNSA. V shed 2 bases and J 4 bases; nucleotides not matched to a gene: 6. The CDR3 protein is CASSLYSGTGGGNTIYF. The CDR3 DNA follows: TGTGCCAGCAGCTTATATTCTGGGACAGGGGGCGGAAACACCATATATTTT. Drawing the rest from reference TRBV7-2 and TRBJ1-3, the complete variable domain is GAGVSQSPSNKVTEKGKDVELRCDPISGHTALYWYRQSLGQGLEFLIYFQGNSAPDKSGLPSDRFSAERTGGSVSTLTIQRTQQEDSAVYLCASSLYSGTGGGNTIYFGEGSWLTVV.

The V gene is TRBV19, the J gene TRBJ1-1, with 8 bases fitting TRBD1. Germline values: CDR1 LNHDA, CDR2 SQIVND (reference sequence). With V trimmed by 5 bases and J by 5 bases, 7 bases remained unmatched. The CDR3 spans 14 residues. CDR3 region: CASSSRQGRTEAFF. The CDR3 coding sequence is TGTGCCAGTAGTTCTCGACAGGGGAGGACTGAAGCTTTCTTT.

The chain links TRBV7-8 to TRBJ2-5, with 8 positions matching TRBD1. Germline V CDR1 and CDR2: SGHVS, FQNEAQ. This CDR3 has 15 residues. With 5 bases clipped from V and 2 bases from J, the junction kept 7 bases outside the gene matches. The CDR3 coding sequence is TGTGCCAGCAGCACCCACAGGGGGACGCAAGAGACCCAGTACTTC. This sequence encodes CASSTHRGTQETQYF.

The chain employs TRBV30 and TRBJ1-4; 8 nucleotides agree with TRBD1. The J segment lost 8 bases and the V segment lost 0 bases, leaving 14 bases of the junction unmatched. Germline V gene lookup returns CDR1 GTSNPN and CDR2 SVGIG (reference sequence). This CDR3 is built from 17 residues. For the CDR3, the DNA is TGTGCCTGGAGTGTACGGATTTTCGGGACAGGAGGGGAAAAACTGTTTTTT. Amino acids: CAWSVRIFGTGGEKLFF.

V usage is TRBV18 and J usage is TRBJ1-2; D not resolved. The CDR3 is 13 amino acids. The V and J ends lost 3 bases and 6 bases respectively, with 11 bases between them. Germline-derived CDR1 and CDR2 are KGHSH and LQKENI. CDR3 sequence reads: CASSPSQADGYTF. The CDR3 region has the DNA TGTGCCAGCTCACCGAGTCAGGCCGATGGCTACACCTTC.

The J gene is TRBJ1-1, the V gene TRBV6-4, with D unclear. Germline V gene sequence: CDR1 MRHNA, CDR2 SNTAGT. Trimming left V 6 bases short and J 1 base short, with 12 bases between. This CDR3 has 14 residues. The CDR3 DNA reads as TGTGCCAGCAGGATCGACTGGGGGAACACTGAAGCTTTCTTT. Protein: CASRIDWGNTEAFF.

The V call is TRBV27, the J call TRBJ2-3; D is uncertain. The CDR3 is 11 amino acids. CDR1 is MNHEY and CDR2 is SMNVEV in the germline V gene (reference sequence). V dropped 4 bases and J dropped 6 bases, with 5 bases sitting between them. The CDR3 is CASSSRDTQYF. The CDR3 DNA reads as TGTGCCAGCAGTTCCCGGGATACGCAGTATTTT.

The CDR3 sequence is CAIRPGRSEGYTF. DNA for the CDR3: TGTGCCATCAGGCCGGGACGCTCGGAGGGCTACACCTTC. The chain joins TRBV10-3 to TRBJ1-2; tentatively, D is TRBD1 (5 bases). The CDR3 has 13 residues. In germline, CDR1 is ENHRY, CDR2 SYGVKD. Trimming stripped 6 bases from V and 8 bases from J, with 16 bases between.

The chain has TRBV5-1 and TRBJ2-7; 8 bases fit TRBD1. V lost 4 bases, J lost 0 bases, and 9 bases stayed unmatched. Germline V gene data show CDR1 as SGHRS and CDR2 as YFSETQ. This CDR3 has 16 amino acids. This CDR3 reads CASSPETGVNSYEQYF. CDR3 DNA sequence: TGCGCCAGCAGCCCGGAGACAGGGGTAAACTCCTACGAGCAGTACTTC. Variable domain in full (rest from reference TRBV5-1 and TRBJ2-7): KAGVTQTPRYLIKTRGQQVTLSCSPISGHRSVSWYQQTPGQGLQFLFEYFSETQRNKGNFPGRFSGRQFSNSRSEMNVSTLELGDSALYLCASSPETGVNSYEQYFGPGTRLTVT.

The V and J genes are TRBV5-1 and TRBJ2-1; 8 nucleotides align to TRBD2. Trimming removed 4 bases from V and 1 base from J; junction bases left unmatched: 7. This CDR3 contains 16 residues. Looked up from germline, CDR1 is SGHRS and CDR2 is YFSETQ. CDR3 loop: CASSQSTGGSYNEQFF. CDR3 coding DNA: TGCGCCAGCAGCCAAAGCACGGGGGGGTCCTACAATGAGCAGTTCTTC. Using reference TRBV5-1 and TRBJ2-1 for the parts outside the CDR3, the full variable domain is KAGVTQTPRYLIKTRGQQVTLSCSPISGHRSVSWYQQTPGQGLQFLFEYFSETQRNKGNFPGRFSGRQFSNSRSEMNVSTLELGDSALYLCASSQSTGGSYNEQFFGPGTRLTVL.

The chain is built from TRBV27 and TRBJ1-1; the D gene is possibly TRBD1 (5 bases). Germline V gives CDR1 MNHEY, CDR2 SMNVEV (reference sequence). The CDR3 totals 14 residues. V was clipped by 6 bases and J by 2 bases, with 13 bases between them. This CDR3 is CASSSGTANTEAFF. The CDR3 bases are TGTGCCAGCAGCTCTGGGACGGCTAACACTGAAGCTTTCTTT.

Comment on this clone: Other DNA sequences of this sample code for an identical CDR3. This rearrangement joins TRBV5-4 to TRBJ2-3; D remains unclear. This CDR3 has 12 amino acids. V was cut by 0 bases and J by 6 bases, with 5 bases left in between. Per the germline V gene, CDR1 is SGHNT and CDR2 is YYREEE (reference sequence). CDR3 DNA: TGTGCCAGCAGCTTGGCGCCCGATACGCAGTATTTT. Encoded protein: CASSLAPDTQYF.

The count of this clone is one. Other DNA sequences in the sample encode the same CDR3. This chain connects TRBV7-6 to TRBJ2-5; the match to TRBD1 covers 9 bases. J gave up 1 base and V 5 bases, and 2 bases lay outside the gene matches. Germline CDR1 SGHVS, CDR2 FNYEAQ. This CDR3 region has 14 residues. The CDR3 spells CASSRDRVQETQYF. CDR3 coding DNA: TGTGCCAGCAGCCGGGACAGGGTCCAAGAGACCCAGTACTTC.